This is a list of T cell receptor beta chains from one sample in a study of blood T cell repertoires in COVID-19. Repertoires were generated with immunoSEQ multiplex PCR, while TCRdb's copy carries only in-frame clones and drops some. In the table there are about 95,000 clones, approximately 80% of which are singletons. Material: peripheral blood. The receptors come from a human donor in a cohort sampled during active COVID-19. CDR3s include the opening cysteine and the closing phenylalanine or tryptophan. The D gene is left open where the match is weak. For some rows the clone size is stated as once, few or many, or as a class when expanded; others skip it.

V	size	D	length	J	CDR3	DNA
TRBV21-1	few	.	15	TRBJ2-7	CASSKVFGEWDEQYF	TGTGCCAGCAGCAAAGTTTTCGGGGAATGGGACGAGCAGTACTTC
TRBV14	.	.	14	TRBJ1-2	CASSQAPSSRGYTF	TGTGCCAGCAGCCAAGCTCCGTCGTCCCGGGGCTACACCTTC
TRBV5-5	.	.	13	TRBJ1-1	CASSLTGGTEAFF	TGTGCCAGCAGCTTAACGGGGGGCACTGAAGCTTTCTTT
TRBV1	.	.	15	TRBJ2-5	CTSSQGGLVNETQYF	TGCACCAGCAGCCAAGGCGGACTAGTAAATGAGACCCAGTACTTC
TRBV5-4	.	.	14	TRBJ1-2	CASSSERQNYGYTF	TGTGCCAGCAGCTCTGAGAGGCAGAACTATGGCTACACCTTC
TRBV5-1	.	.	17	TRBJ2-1	CASSLAGPGARYNEQFF	TGCGCCAGCAGCTTGGCCGGTCCGGGAGCACGTTACAATGAGCAGTTCTTC
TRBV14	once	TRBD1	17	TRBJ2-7	CASSQDPSRQGSYEQYF	TGTGCCAGCAGCCAAGATCCCTCTCGACAGGGTTCCTACGAGCAGTACTTC
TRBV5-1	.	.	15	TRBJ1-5	CASRPGSSSNQPQHF	TGCGCCAGCAGACCAGGGTCCTCGAGCAATCAGCCCCAGCATTTT
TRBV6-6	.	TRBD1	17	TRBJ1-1	CASRRGGPGQGNTEAFF	TGTGCCAGCAGACGAGGAGGTCCGGGACAGGGTAACACTGAAGCTTTCTTT
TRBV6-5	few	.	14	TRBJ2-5	CASSAMSVPETQYF	TGTGCCAGCAGCGCGATGTCGGTCCCTGAGACCCAGTACTTC
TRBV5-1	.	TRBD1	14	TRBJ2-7	CASSPGQGPYEQYF	TGCGCCAGCAGCCCGGGACAGGGACCCTACGAGCAGTACTTC
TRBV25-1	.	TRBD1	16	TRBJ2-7	CASSEHSGTAPYEQYF	TGTGCCAGCAGTGAGCACTCCGGGACAGCTCCTTACGAGCAGTACTTC
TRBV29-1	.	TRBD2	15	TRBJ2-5	CSVDGGRARRETQYF	TGCAGCGTTGACGGCGGGAGGGCCCGAAGGGAGACCCAGTACTTC
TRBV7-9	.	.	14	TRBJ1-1	CASSLELGGTEAFF	TGTGCCAGCAGCTTAGAGCTGGGAGGCACTGAAGCTTTCTTT
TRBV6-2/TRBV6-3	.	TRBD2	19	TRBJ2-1	CASSSNRVTTSGGYNEQFF	TGTGCCAGCAGTTCAAACAGGGTAACGACTAGCGGGGGCTACAATGAGCAGTTCTTC
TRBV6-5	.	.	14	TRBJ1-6	CASSLTGFNSPLHF	TGTGCCAGCAGTTTAACAGGGTTTAATTCACCCCTCCACTTT
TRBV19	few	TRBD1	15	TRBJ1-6	CASSIIVRGNSPLHF	TGTGCCAGTAGTATTATAGTCAGGGGGAATTCACCCCTCCACTTT
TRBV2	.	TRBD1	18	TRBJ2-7	CASNRRGGPTGAAYEQYF	TGTGCCAGCAATCGGAGGGGAGGACCGACAGGGGCCGCCTACGAGCAGTACTTC
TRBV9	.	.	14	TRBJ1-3	CASSMEGAGNTIYF	TGTGCCAGCAGCATGGAGGGAGCTGGAAACACCATATATTTT
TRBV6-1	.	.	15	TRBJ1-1	CASSFRPGSNTEAFF	TGTGCCAGCAGTTTCCGACCAGGGTCGAACACTGAAGCTTTCTTT
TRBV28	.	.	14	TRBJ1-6	CASSLVSGGSPLHF	TGTGCCAGCAGTTTAGTGTCAGGAGGTTCACCCCTCCACTTT
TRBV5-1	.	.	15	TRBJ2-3	CASSLDSGGTDTQYF	TGCGCCAGCAGCTTGGATAGCGGTGGCACAGATACGCAGTATTTT
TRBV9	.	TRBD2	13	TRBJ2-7	CASSLRGETEQYF	TGTGCCAGCAGCCTACGGGGGGAAACCGAGCAGTACTTC
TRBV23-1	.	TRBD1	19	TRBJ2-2	CASSQSPDRGRHQGGELFF	TGCGCCAGCAGTCAATCCCCGGACAGGGGGCGTCATCAAGGCGGGGAGCTGTTTTTT
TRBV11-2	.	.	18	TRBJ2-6	CASSFSAGLTSGANVLTF	TGTGCCAGCAGCTTTTCTGCAGGGCTTACCTCTGGGGCCAACGTCCTGACTTTC
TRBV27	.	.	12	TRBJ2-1	CASSGKGNEQFF	TGTGCCAGCAGCGGGAAAGGCAATGAGCAGTTCTTC
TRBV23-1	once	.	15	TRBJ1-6	CASSQLQAAGSPLHF	TGCGCCAGCAGTCAATTGCAGGCCGCCGGTTCACCCCTCCACTTT
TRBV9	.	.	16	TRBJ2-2	CASSVVGQTIPGELFF	TGTGCCAGCAGCGTAGTAGGACAGACTATCCCCGGGGAGCTGTTTTTT
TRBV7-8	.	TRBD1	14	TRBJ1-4	CASSPNRGNEKLFF	TGTGCCAGCAGCCCCAACAGGGGAAATGAAAAACTGTTTTTT
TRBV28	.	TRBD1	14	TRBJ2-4	CASKIQGTANIQYF	TGTGCCAGCAAAATACAGGGGACGGCGAACATTCAGTACTTC
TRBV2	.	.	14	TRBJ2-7	CASRGRDGPYEQYF	TGTGCCAGCAGGGGGCGGGACGGCCCCTACGAGCAGTACTTC
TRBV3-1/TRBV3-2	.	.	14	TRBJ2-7	CASSQDRRVYEQYF	TGTGCCAGCAGCCAGGACAGGAGGGTCTACGAGCAGTACTTC
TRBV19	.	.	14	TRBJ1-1	CASSSGRGNTEAFF	TGTGCCAGTAGTAGTGGCAGAGGGAACACTGAAGCTTTCTTT
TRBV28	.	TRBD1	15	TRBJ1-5	CASSLPTGVGSPQHF	TGTGCCAGCAGTTTACCCACAGGGGTCGGGTCGCCCCAGCATTTT
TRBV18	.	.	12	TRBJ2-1	CASAPTGNEQFF	TGTGCCAGCGCTCCCACGGGTAATGAGCAGTTCTTC
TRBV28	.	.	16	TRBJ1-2	CASSPPAGSQDDGYTF	TGTGCCAGCAGTCCCCCAGCCGGGTCCCAAGACGATGGCTACACCTTC
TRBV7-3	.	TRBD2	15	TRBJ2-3	CASSYSSGPTDTQYF	TGTGCCAGCAGCTATTCTAGCGGCCCCACAGATACGCAGTATTTT
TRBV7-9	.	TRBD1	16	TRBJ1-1	CASSLVTGGRVLSAFF	TGTGCCAGCAGCTTAGTTACAGGGGGACGGGTTTTATCAGCTTTCTTT
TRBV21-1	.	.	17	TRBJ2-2	CASSKAPGQEEAGELFF	TGTGCCAGCAGCAAAGCACCGGGACAGGAAGAGGCCGGGGAGCTGTTTTTT
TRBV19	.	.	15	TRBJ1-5	CASSSDKYSNQPQHF	TGTGCCAGTAGTTCGGACAAGTATAGCAATCAGCCCCAGCATTTT
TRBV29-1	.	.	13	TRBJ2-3	CSGQRGRWDTQYF	TGCAGCGGACAACGGGGAAGATGGGATACGCAGTATTTT
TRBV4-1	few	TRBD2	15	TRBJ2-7	CASSLYSGREDEQYF	TGCGCCAGCAGCCTGTATAGCGGGAGGGAGGACGAGCAGTACTTC